Presented here are 24 T cell receptor beta chains from one specimen sequenced in a study of blood T cell repertoires in COVID-19. Some clones are missing from TCRdb's copy, which holds only in-frame ones; the method was immunoSEQ multiplex PCR. The data contain roughly 190,000 clones, around 83% of them seen just once; the ten biggest clones take up 20% to 25%. Sequenced: PBMCs or T cells enriched from blood (not recorded which). These TCRs come from a woman aged 40 to 50 in a cohort exposed to, infected with or recovered from COVID-19 (not recorded which).

The count of this clone is one. The rearrangement uses TRBV10-3 and TRBJ2-3; no definite D call. CDR1 is ENHRY and CDR2 is SYGVKD in the germline V gene. The V and J ends lost 4 bases and 0 bases respectively, with 5 bases between them. The CDR3 sequence is 13 residues long. The DNA for the CDR3 is TGTGCCATCAGTGCTGGCAGCACAGATACGCAGTATTTT. Its translation: CAISAGSTDTQYF.

The chain is built from TRBV29-1 and TRBJ2-2; 7 bases align to TRBD2. V shed 2 bases and J 8 bases; nucleotides not matched to a gene: 5. Germline CDR1 SQVTM, CDR2 ANQGSEA. This CDR3 has 13 amino acids. The CDR3 DNA is TGCAGCGTTGAACAGGGACTAACGGGGGAGCTGTTTTTT. Protein: CSVEQGLTGELFF.

This clone was seen a single time. CDR3 DNA: TGTGCCAGCAGACTAACAGGGGGCGGCGAGCAGTACTTC. It is translated as CASRLTGGGEQYF. This sequence joins TRBV6-5 and TRBJ2-7, with 9 nucleotides matching TRBD1. This CDR3 region has 13 residues. Germline V gene sequence: CDR1 MNHEY, CDR2 SVGAGI. V shed 6 bases, J shed 6 bases, and the junction held 6 bases outside the gene matches.

The chain has TRBV10-2 and TRBJ2-1, with 7 nucleotides matching TRBD2. Germline V CDR1 and CDR2: WSHSY, SAAADI. CDR3 length: 17 amino acids. V lost 3 bases, J lost 2 bases, and 10 bases stayed unmatched. The CDR3 DNA follows: TGCGCCAGCAGTGAAGGGAAGGGAGGGGCGGCCTACAATGAGCAGTTCTTC. This encodes CASSEGKGGAAYNEQFF.

The chain employs TRBV4-3 and TRBJ2-7; 7 bases line up with TRBD1. Germline assignment: CDR1 LGHNA and CDR2 YSLEER. The CDR3 runs 18 residues. J was trimmed by 3 bases and V by 0 bases; bases with no gene match: 14. As DNA, the CDR3 is TGCGCCAGCAGCCAAGATGTGGATACCAACAGGGGAAACTACGAGCAGTACTTC. This encodes CASSQDVDTNRGNYEQYF.

The V gene is TRBV4-1, the J gene TRBJ2-3; 9 bases are shared with TRBD2. The CDR3 is 15 amino acids. Looked up from germline, CDR1 is MGHRA and CDR2 is YSYEKL. V lost 5 bases, J lost 4 bases, and 7 bases stayed unmatched. CDR3 coding DNA: TGCGCCAGCAGCGGACTAGCGAGGGGGGCAGATACGCAGTATTTT. Encoded protein: CASSGLARGADTQYF.

This chain links TRBV13 with TRBJ2-7, with D possibly being TRBD1 (6 bases). CDR3 length equals 19 residues. The V end lost 2 bases, the J end lost 6 bases, and 29 bases lay between the germline ends. CDR1 is PRHDT and CDR2 is FYEKMQ in the germline V gene (reference sequence). The CDR3 spells CASSLIDAERDTPGGEQYF. CDR3 bases: TGTGCCAGCAGCTTAATTGACGCGGAACGGGACACCCCGGGCGGCGAGCAGTACTTC.

V usage is TRBV30 and J usage is TRBJ2-2, with a tentative D call TRBD2 (6 bases). The germline V gene encodes CDR1 GTSNPN and CDR2 SVGIG (reference sequence). V lost 4 bases, J lost 4 bases, and 10 bases lay in between. This CDR3 has 13 amino acids. Here the CDR3 DNA reads TGTGCCTGGAACCGGGACTTCACCGGGGAGCTGTTTTTT. Translated: CAWNRDFTGELFF.

This chain uses TRBV6-6 with TRBJ1-1; 9 nucleotides line up with TRBD1. This CDR3 region has 17 residues. CDR1 and CDR2 from the germline V gene are MNHNY and SVGAGI (reference sequence). V dropped 5 bases and J dropped 1; count of bases not matched to a gene: 11. The CDR3 here is CASSRRQGQGGNTEAFF. The CDR3, as DNA: TGTGCCAGCAGTCGCCGCCAGGGACAGGGTGGGAACACTGAAGCTTTCTTT.

This clone was seen repeatedly, ten times or more. The V gene is TRBV28, the J gene TRBJ2-7; D not resolved. The V gene's germline CDR1 is MDHEN and CDR2 SYDVKM. The CDR3 sequence is 15 residues long. Trimming shortened V by 1 base and J by 2 bases, and 12 bases separated the two germline ends. The CDR3 reads CASSLSTAETYEQYF. CDR3 DNA sequence: TGTGCCAGCAGTTTATCGACGGCGGAGACCTACGAGCAGTACTTC.

V usage is TRBV13 and J usage is TRBJ2-2; D is undetermined. Deletions cut 5 bases from V and 2 bases from J, with 6 bases between. This CDR3 is built from 13 residues. Germline CDR1 PRHDT, CDR2 FYEKMQ (reference sequence). The CDR3 region is CASSRHNTGELFF. The CDR3 DNA reads as TGTGCCAGCAGCCGACACAACACCGGGGAGCTGTTTTTT.

The chain links TRBV29-1 to TRBJ2-7; 7 bases line up with TRBD1. CDR3 length: 13 residues. After removal of 4 bases from V and 5 bases from J, the junction contained 8 bases not matched to a gene. Per germline, CDR1 SQVTM and CDR2 ANQGSEA. The CDR3 sequence is CSVVPTGFHEQYF. In DNA, the CDR3 is TGCAGCGTTGTACCGACAGGGTTCCACGAGCAGTACTTC.

The V call is TRBV18, the J call TRBJ2-3, with 11 positions matching TRBD1. CDR1 and CDR2 from the germline V gene are KGHSH and LQKENI. V shed 7 bases, J shed 4 bases, and the junction held 13 bases outside the gene matches. This CDR3 is 17 amino acids long. The CDR3 reads CASLPGRTGGPADTQYF. The CDR3 DNA reads TGTGCCAGCTTACCCGGCAGGACAGGGGGCCCCGCAGATACGCAGTATTTT.

The chain has TRBV14 and TRBJ1-1; tentative D call: TRBD1 (5 bases). V lost 8 bases to trimming and J lost 6 bases, with 22 bases between them. The length of the CDR3 is 15 residues. Germline CDR1 and CDR2: SGHDN and FVKESK. The CDR3 bases are TGTGCCAGCGACAACGGGTTGTCAGGGTGGCCTGAAGCTTTCTTT. As protein: CASDNGLSGWPEAFF.

This chain's CDR3 is CASSLTEASPLHF. CDR3 sequence (DNA): TGTGCCAGCAGTTTAACAGAAGCCTCACCCCTCCACTTT. V is TRBV27 and J is TRBJ1-6; D not resolved. V was pared by 2 bases and J by 10 bases, with 9 bases between. Germline V gene data show CDR1 as MNHEY and CDR2 as SMNVEV (reference sequence). The CDR3 runs 13 residues.

This chain uses TRBV29-1 with TRBJ1-2; possibly TRBD1 for D (5 bases). The CDR3 covers 16 residues. Trimming cost V 5 bases and J 3 bases, with 22 bases left between them. The germline V gene encodes CDR1 SQVTM and CDR2 ANQGSEA. CDR3 DNA sequence: TGCAGCGTTCTTAGGGCGGACAAGGAGGGATACTATGGCTACACCTTC. It codes for CSVLRADKEGYYGYTF.

J is TRBJ1-4 and V is TRBV5-8; D gene unclear. V was cut by 4 bases and J by 12 bases, with 13 bases left in between. Germline CDR1 SGHTS, CDR2 YDEGEE. The CDR3 is made up of 12 amino acids. The chain's CDR3 is CASSVLGSELFF. The DNA for the CDR3 is TGTGCCAGCAGCGTTCTAGGATCGGAACTGTTTTTT.

The rearrangement joins TRBV11-2 to TRBJ2-3; D is uncertain. CDR3 length: 15 residues. Per the germline V gene, CDR1 is SGHAT and CDR2 is FQNNGV. With 1 base removed from V and 2 bases from J, the gap between germline ends came to 10 bases. CDR3: CASSLAYRLTDTQYF. CDR3 nucleotides: TGTGCCAGCAGCTTAGCTTATCGACTCACAGATACGCAGTATTTT. Using reference TRBV11-2 and TRBJ2-3 for the parts outside the CDR3, the full variable domain is EAGVAQSPRYKIIEKRQSVAFWCNPISGHATLYWYQQILGQGPKLLIQFQNNGVVDDSQLPKDRFSAERLKGVDSTLKIQPAKLEDSAVYLCASSLAYRLTDTQYFGPGTRLTVL.

The chain has TRBV10-1 and TRBJ2-3; TRBD2 might be the D (8 bases). Trimming left V 3 bases short and J 3 bases short, with 16 bases between. This CDR3 comprises 16 residues. Per germline, CDR1 WNHNN and CDR2 SYGVQD (reference sequence). The CDR3 region is CASSEGGGRTTDTQYF. DNA for the CDR3: TGCGCCAGCAGTGAAGGGGGCGGGAGGACGACAGATACGCAGTATTTT.

V usage is TRBV5-6 and J usage is TRBJ1-5, with D perhaps matching TRBD1 (5 bases). The CDR3 covers 15 residues. Trimming removed 0 bases at V and 5 bases at J, with 12 bases between. Germline V CDR1 and CDR2: SGHDT, YYEEEE. The CDR3 region is CASSLGQGFDQPQHF. CDR3 coding DNA: TGTGCCAGCAGCTTGGGCCAGGGATTTGATCAGCCCCAGCATTTT.

This clone was counted only a few times. This rearrangement joins TRBV29-1 to TRBJ1-4; perhaps TRBD1 as D (6 bases). Germline CDR1 is SQVTM and CDR2 is ANQGSEA. CDR3 length equals 13 residues. V lost 7 bases to trimming and J lost 4 bases, with 13 bases between them. For the CDR3, the DNA is TGCAGCGCAACCGGGACACATAATGAAAAACTGTTTTTT. It yields the protein CSATGTHNEKLFF.

The V gene is TRBV19, the J gene TRBJ1-5; 12 nucleotides align to TRBD1. The CDR3 length is 16 residues. From germline, CDR1 is LNHDA and CDR2 SQIVND (reference sequence). The junction had 10 bases not matched to a gene; V was cut back by 7 bases and J by 6 bases. DNA of the CDR3: TGTGCCAGTATTAACCACCGGGACAGGGGGCTTCAGCCCCAGCATTTT. Residues: CASINHRDRGLQPQHF.

This clone appeared a few times. The chain has TRBV6-5 and TRBJ2-1, with 13 bases fitting TRBD2. The CDR3 totals 14 residues. In germline, CDR1 is MNHEY, CDR2 SVGAGI. With V trimmed by 6 bases and J by 10 bases, 6 bases remained unmatched. DNA for the CDR3: TGTGCCAGCAGCTACGGGACTAGCGGGGCCGAGCAGTTCTTC. Protein product: CASSYGTSGAEQFF.

This rearrangement joins TRBV13 to TRBJ2-4; a possible D gene is TRBD1 (5 bases). This CDR3 comprises 15 residues. V lost 5 bases and J lost 9, with 20 bases in between. Germline V gene lookup returns CDR1 PRHDT and CDR2 FYEKMQ (reference sequence). CDR3 DNA: TGTGCCAGCAGCCCAGAGTCAGGGTCATATTCCATTCAGTACTTC. This translates into CASSPESGSYSIQYF. Together with reference TRBV13 and TRBJ2-4, the CDR3 gives the full variable domain: AAGVIQSPRHLIKEKRETATLKCYPIPRHDTVYWYQQGPGQDPQFLISFYEKMQSDKGSIPDRFSAQQFSDYHSELNMSSLELGDSALYFCASSPESGSYSIQYFGAGTRLSVL.